Sequencing of this T cell receptor beta chain was carried out in a study of blood T cell repertoires in COVID-19 (TCRdb year 2020). Regarding the research as a whole: Collaborator samples came from the United States, Italy and Spain and covered acute and convalescent phases of COVID-19. The material from the prospective study consisted of cDNA or gDNA derived from T cells, B-cell-depleted T cells, or PBMCs. Subjects who had been exposed to COVID-19, were actively infected with it, or had recovered from it provided the deeply sampled blood TCRbeta repertoires that made up the dataset. The repertoires were released in a freely available public database meant as a resource for research on the immune response to SARS-CoV-2. The samples were drawn from the first 160 participants of the ongoing ImmuneRACE study and from 950 to 1,500 subjects provided by 6 global collaborators. Nearly every sample came with metadata listing a de-identified subject ID, COVID-19 status, age in years and sex. Where available, HLA class I and class II types were obtained from metadata supplied by the sample provider rather than from assay-based typing.

Findings and caveats that apply to the study as a whole: How much clinical and demographic metadata was included differed by source and by participant, and the metadata was provided uncurated.

Inclusive of the bounding cysteine and phenylalanine, the CDR3 is 16 residues long. Of the read, only the CDR3 DNA is kept; its 48 bases are in frame from base 1. Relative to germline, V is missing 5 bases and J is missing 3 bases, with 7 bases of the junction outside any gene match. Per the germline V gene (reference sequence), MNHEY is the CDR1 and SMNVEV is the CDR2. Details on this clone: Its binding antigen is unknown. The sample holds no much larger clone one base away, and base qualities are not on file.

TCRbeta CDR3 regions were amplified from genomic DNA by means of the immunoSEQ Assay, a bias-controlled multiplex PCR. On the authors' methods: The number of nucleated cells in each sample was estimated by amplification of reference gene primers within the assay. To quantify the absolute abundance of each unique TCRbeta CDR3 rearrangement, sequence reads were collapsed and filtered. For each sample, productive Simpson clonality was calculated as the square root of Simpson's diversity index over productive rearrangements. TCRdb's version of the immuneACCESS table is confined to in-frame rearrangements and falls short of the full clone set. An unresolved V gene accounts for under half of the shortfall where checked; the remainder is of unknown origin. That table furnishes V, J and clone size, whereas the DNA furnished D and trimming. A total of about 39,000 clones appear in this sample, about four fifths of them only once. Of the sample, approximately 11% falls within the top ten clones.

Collaborating institutions collected whole blood in K2EDTA tubes following their own protocols. For TCRbeta analysis, collaborators shipped samples as frozen whole blood, isolated PBMCs, or DNA extracted from either of those sample types. Recombination connected TRBV27 to TRBJ2-2; 9 of the junction bases match TRBD2. Sequencing was performed on peripheral blood. This TCR was recovered from a man aged 60-69 years in a cohort sampled during active COVID-19. This receptor carries the CDR3 CASSHYRLADTGELFF. The nucleotides read TGTGCCAGCAGTCACTACCGACTAGCGGACACCGGGGAGCTGTTTTTT.